This TCR beta chain originates from a study of blood T cell repertoires in COVID-19. The length of the CDR3 is 16 residues. Germline-derived CDR1 and CDR2 are SGHDT and YYEEEE. With V trimmed by 3 bases and J by 5 bases, 8 bases remained unmatched. Clones were sequenced by immunoSEQ multiplex PCR, and TCRdb holds only the in-frame ones, with some missing. In the table there are fewer than 250,000 clones, around 87% of which are singletons. Sequencing was carried out using PBMCs or T cells enriched from blood (not recorded which). The source of this sequence is a man under 40 who had been exposed to COVID-19. The chain recombines TRBV5-6 with TRBJ2-2; 9 nucleotides match TRBD1. The CDR3: CASSYTGTGRTGELFF. The DNA of the CDR3 is TGTGCCAGCAGCTACACCGGGACAGGGCGAACCGGGGAGCTGTTTTTT.